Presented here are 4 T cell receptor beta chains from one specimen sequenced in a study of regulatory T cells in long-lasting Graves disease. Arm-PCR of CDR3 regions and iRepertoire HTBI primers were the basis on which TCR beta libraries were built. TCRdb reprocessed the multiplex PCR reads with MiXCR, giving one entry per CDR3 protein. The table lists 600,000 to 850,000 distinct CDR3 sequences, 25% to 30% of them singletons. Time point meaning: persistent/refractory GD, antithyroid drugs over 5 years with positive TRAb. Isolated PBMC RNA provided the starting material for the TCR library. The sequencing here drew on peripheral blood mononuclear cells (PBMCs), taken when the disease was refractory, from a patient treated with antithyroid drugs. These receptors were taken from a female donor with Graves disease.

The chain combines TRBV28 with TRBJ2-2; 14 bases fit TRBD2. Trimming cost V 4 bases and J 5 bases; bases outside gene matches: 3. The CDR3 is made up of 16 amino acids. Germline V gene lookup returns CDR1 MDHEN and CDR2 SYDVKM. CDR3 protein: CASSSRTSGRTGELFF. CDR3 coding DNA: TGTGCCAGCAGTTCGAGGACTAGCGGGAGGACCGGGGAGCTGTTTTTT.

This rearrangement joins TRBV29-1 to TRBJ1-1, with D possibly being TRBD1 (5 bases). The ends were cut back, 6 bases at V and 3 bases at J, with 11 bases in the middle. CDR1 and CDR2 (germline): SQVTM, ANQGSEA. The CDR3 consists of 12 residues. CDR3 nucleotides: TGCAGCGTCCATGGGGGAGACACTGAAGCTTTCTTT. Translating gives CSVHGGDTEAFF.

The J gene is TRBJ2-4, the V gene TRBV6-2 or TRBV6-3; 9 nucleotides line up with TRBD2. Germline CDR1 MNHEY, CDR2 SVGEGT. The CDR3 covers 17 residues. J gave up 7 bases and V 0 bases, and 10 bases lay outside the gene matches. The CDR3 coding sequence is TGTGCCAGCAGTTACTCGACCCCCCCCGCGGGGGGGAACATTCAGTACTTC. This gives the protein CASSYSTPPAGGNIQYF.

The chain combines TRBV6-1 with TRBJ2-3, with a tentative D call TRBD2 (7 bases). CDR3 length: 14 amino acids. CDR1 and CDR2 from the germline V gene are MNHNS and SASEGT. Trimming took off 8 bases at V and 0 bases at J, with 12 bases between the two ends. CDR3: CASGAGASTDTQYF. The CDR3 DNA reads TGTGCCAGCGGCGCGGGGGCTAGCACAGATACGCAGTATTTT.